These 20 T cell receptor beta chains originate from one sample sequenced in a study of Graves' ophthalmopathy and Graves' hyperthyroidism. The study amplified TCR beta CDR3 regions using RNA transcripts. The library came from an HTBI-primed first-round RT-PCR and a second-round multiplex PCR. TCRdb passed the multiplex PCR reads through MiXCR, listing each CDR3 protein once. Of about 200,000 distinct CDR3 sequences in the sample, roughly 27% were seen once. The sample was peripheral blood. These receptors were taken from a man between 45 and 60 years old with Graves' ophthalmopathy.

The CDR3 protein is CASSLGGVPRGYTF. CDR3 coding DNA: TGTGCCAGCAGTCTGGGGGGAGTTCCTCGTGGCTACACCTTC. This chain uses TRBV12-3 or TRBV12-4 with TRBJ1-2, with a weak D call TRBD1 (5 bases). The CDR3 is 14 amino acids. V was cut by 5 bases and J by 7 bases, with 17 bases left in between.

This clonotype has a count of ten or more. The chain has TRBV20-1 and TRBJ2-7, with D maybe TRBD1 (6 bases). CDR3 length: 12 amino acids. Trimming stripped 3 bases from V and 6 bases from J, with 12 bases between. Germline values: CDR1 DFQATT, CDR2 SNEGSKA (reference sequence). Here the CDR3 reads CSARDQGFEQYF. The CDR3 DNA follows: TGCAGTGCTAGGGACCAGGGGTTCGAGCAGTACTTC.

This clonotype has a count of ten or more. J is TRBJ2-7 and V is TRBV29-1; D assignment may be TRBD1 or TRBD2 (5 bases each). V was shortened by 6 bases and J by 2 bases, with 11 bases between the two germline ends. The CDR3 contains 12 residues. Germline V CDR1 and CDR2: SQVTM, ANQGSEA. The CDR3 DNA is TGCAGCGTCACGGGACGGACCTACGAGCAGTACTTC. Its translation: CSVTGRTYEQYF.

This clonotype was recorded at least ten times. This CDR3 reads CSVGTGTYEQYF. CDR3 DNA: TGCAGCGTTGGGACGGGGACCTACGAGCAGTACTTC. The V and J genes are TRBV29-1 and TRBJ2-7; tentative D call: TRBD2 (5 bases). The V gene's germline CDR1 is SQVTM and CDR2 ANQGSEA. There are 12 residues in the CDR3. V shed 4 bases and J shed 2 bases, with 9 bases lying between them.

This clonotype was seen repeatedly, ten times or more. The rearrangement joins TRBV12-3 or TRBV12-4 to TRBJ2-2; TRBD2 aligns across 14 bases. This CDR3 is 17 amino acids long. Trimming took 7 bases from V and 6 from J; bases not matched to a gene: 10. This CDR3 is CASMAGLAGVDAGELFF. Written as DNA, the CDR3 is TGTGCCAGCATGGCGGGACTAGCGGGAGTTGACGCCGGGGAGCTGTTTTTT.

The rearrangement links TRBV28 to TRBJ2-7; D is possibly TRBD2 (6 bases). The germline V and J ends were trimmed by 9 bases and 5 bases, with 14 bases remaining between them. Per germline, CDR1 MDHEN and CDR2 SYDVKM. CDR3 length equals 12 residues. The CDR3 here is CASCRDLHEQYF. The CDR3 DNA reads as TGTGCCAGTTGCCGGGACTTGCACGAGCAGTACTTC.

This clonotype occurred many times. The chain carries TRBV12-3 or TRBV12-4 and TRBJ2-7; the match to TRBD1 covers 7 bases. Trimming cost V 1 base and J 3 bases; bases outside gene matches: 3. CDR3 length: 14 amino acids. The CDR3 sequence: CASSLGQGIYEQYF. Here the CDR3 DNA reads TGTGCCAGCAGTTTAGGACAGGGCATCTACGAGCAGTACTTC.

The rearrangement joins TRBV25-1 to TRBJ2-5; TRBD1 matches 10 bases. J lost 5 bases, V lost 2 bases, and 5 bases had no gene match. CDR1 is MGHDK and CDR2 is SYGVNS in the germline V gene. The CDR3 is 15 amino acids. The DNA for the CDR3 is TGTGCCAGCAGTGAACGACAGGGGGCACGGGAGACCCAGTACTTC. Translation gives CASSERQGARETQYF.

This clonotype was counted only a few times. A much larger clone is a single base away; this may be a read error. The gene calls are TRBV6-1 and TRBJ1-5, with D tentatively TRBD1 (6 bases). The CDR3 is 14 amino acids. The germline gives CDR1 MNHNS, CDR2 SASEGT. The CDR3 spells CANSPGQFNQPQHF. The CDR3 nucleotides are TGTGCCAACAGTCCCGGACAGTTCAATCAGCCCCAGCATTTT.

This clonotype has more than one count but fewer than ten. V usage is TRBV9 and J usage is TRBJ1-1; weak D call: TRBD1 (5 bases). V dropped 0 bases and J dropped 3 bases, with 18 bases sitting between them. This CDR3 has 17 residues. Germline loops: CDR1 SGDLS, CDR2 YYNGEE. The CDR3 DNA reads TGTGCCAGCAGCGTAGCAGGGTCGGGGTTGGGCGACACTGAAGCTTTCTTT. Protein: CASSVAGSGLGDTEAFF.

The gene calls are TRBV7-2 and TRBJ2-7; a weak D match, TRBD2 (5 bases). Germline V lookup: CDR1 SGHTA, CDR2 FQGNSA. Trimming took off 2 bases at V and 0 bases at J, with 11 bases between the two ends. The CDR3 is 15 amino acids. CDR3: CASSLNGMSSYEQYF. CDR3 nucleotide sequence: TGTGCCAGCAGCTTAAACGGGATGAGCTCCTACGAGCAGTACTTC. The full variable domain, rest sourced from reference TRBV7-2 and TRBJ2-7, is GAGVSQSPSNKVTEKGKDVELRCDPISGHTALYWYRQSLGQGLEFLIYFQGNSAPDKSGLPSDRFSAERTGGSVSTLTIQRTQQEDSAVYLCASSLNGMSSYEQYFGPGTRLTVT.

This clonotype has ten or more counts. The chain uses TRBV7-9 and TRBJ2-7, with D possibly TRBD1 on 6 matching bases. From germline, CDR1 is SEHNR and CDR2 FQNEAQ (reference sequence). This CDR3 comprises 14 residues. The germline V and J ends were trimmed by 3 bases and 5 bases, with 14 bases remaining between them. The chain's CDR3 is CASSFSPGEDEQYF. The CDR3 region has the DNA TGTGCCAGCAGCTTCTCCCCAGGGGAAGACGAGCAGTACTTC.

This clonotype was detected many times. The chain joins TRBV28 to TRBJ2-2; D might be TRBD1 (5 bases). The V end lost 8 bases, the J end lost 1 base, and 14 bases lay between the germline ends. Germline V gives CDR1 MDHEN, CDR2 SYDVKM. The CDR3 spans 15 residues. The CDR3 DNA sequence: TGTGCCAGCGGGGCAACCGCGATGAACACCGGGGAGCTGTTTTTT. Its translation: CASGATAMNTGELFF.

This clonotype came up many times. This chain uses TRBV6-2 or TRBV6-3 with TRBJ1-1; TRBD1 agrees at 8 bases. This CDR3 comprises 15 residues. V was pared by 2 bases and J by 4 bases, with 6 bases of the junction left unmatched. From germline, CDR1 is MNHEY and CDR2 SVGEGT. Written as DNA, the CDR3 is TGTGCCAGCAGTTACGGACAGGGTGGTTCCACTGAAGCTTTCTTT. Protein: CASSYGQGGSTEAFF.

The chain joins TRBV6-1 to TRBJ1-5, with D uncertain. The CDR3 length is 11 residues. Germline CDR1 and CDR2: MNHNS and SASEGT. Trimming removed 6 bases from V and 5 bases from J, with 5 bases in between. The CDR3 protein is CASRFDQPQHF. The CDR3 bases are TGTGCCAGCAGGTTCGATCAGCCCCAGCATTTT.

V usage is TRBV6-5 and J usage is TRBJ2-3, with TRBD1 identical over 7 bases. The CDR3 length is 15 residues. After removal of 8 bases from V and 0 bases from J, the junction contained 8 bases not matched to a gene. From germline, CDR1 is MNHEY and CDR2 SVGAGI. The CDR3 loop reads CASCWDSSSTDTQYF. CDR3 in DNA: TGTGCCAGCTGTTGGGACAGTTCTAGCACAGATACGCAGTATTTT.

This clonotype was observed at least ten times. The rearrangement links TRBV29-1 to TRBJ2-2; unclear D gene. The V gene's germline CDR1 is SQVTM and CDR2 ANQGSEA. The CDR3 has 13 residues. The germline V and J ends were trimmed by 3 bases and 1 base, with 6 bases remaining between them. CDR3 nucleotides: TGCAGCGTTGAGCCAGAGAACACCGGGGAGCTGTTTTTT. Amino acids: CSVEPENTGELFF.

This clonotype showed up just a few times. V gene TRBV6-2 or TRBV6-3 combines with J gene TRBJ2-7; TRBD2 matches 13 bases. The CDR3 length is 15 residues. Germline CDR1 is MNHEY and CDR2 is SVGEGT. With 4 bases clipped from V and 7 bases from J, the junction kept 7 bases outside the gene matches. CDR3 in amino acids: CASSSWTSGSREQYF. CDR3 in DNA: TGTGCCAGCAGTTCCTGGACTAGCGGGAGTCGAGAGCAGTACTTC.

This clonotype was picked up many times. The chain carries TRBV19 and TRBJ1-5; no definite D call. The CDR3 runs 13 residues. Trimming left V 7 bases short and J 7 bases short, with 14 bases between. Germline V gene sequence: CDR1 LNHDA, CDR2 SQIVND (reference sequence). CDR3 in amino acids: CASIWASEQPQHF. In DNA form, the CDR3 reads TGTGCCAGTATCTGGGCGTCGGAACAGCCCCAGCATTTT.

CDR3 sequence reads: CASSSRSGNQETQYF. The DNA for the CDR3 is TGTGCCAGCAGCTCCCGGTCCGGAAACCAAGAGACCCAGTACTTC. V and J are TRBV7-8 and TRBJ2-5; D call uncertain. Germline V gives CDR1 SGHVS, CDR2 FQNEAQ. CDR3 length: 15 residues. Trimming shortened V by 4 bases and J by 0 bases, and 12 bases separated the two germline ends.